The 16 T cell receptor beta chains below come from one sample, sequenced in a study of blood T cell repertoires in COVID-19. The data were produced by immunoSEQ multiplex PCR, yet TCRdb's version contains in-frame clones alone and is incomplete. Of 200,000 to 250,000 clones detected, 85% to 90% appear once; the ten largest clones hold more than 1.4%. Sequenced input: peripheral blood. The source of these receptors is a man aged 18 to 29 with active or convalescent COVID-19.

The chain joins TRBV30 to TRBJ2-5; D perhaps matches TRBD1 (5 bases). This CDR3 region has 13 residues. Germline CDR1 reads GTSNPN; CDR2 reads SVGIG (reference sequence). Trimming pared 3 bases from V and 4 bases from J, leaving 12 bases between. The CDR3 sequence is CAWSKSDRETQYF. CDR3 bases: TGTGCCTGGAGCAAAAGCGACAGAGAGACCCAGTACTTC. Based on the CDR3 plus reference TRBV30 and TRBJ2-5, the full variable domain is SQTIHQWPATLVQPVGSPLSLECTVEGTSNPNLYWYRQAAGRGLQLLFYSVGIGQISSEVPQNLSASRPQDRQFILSSKKLLLSDSGFYLCAWSKSDRETQYFGPGTRLLVL.

This chain links TRBV10-3 with TRBJ2-1; TRBD2 might be the D (6 bases). Trimming left V 7 bases short and J 7 bases short, with 17 bases between. CDR3 length: 14 amino acids. Germline V gene lookup returns CDR1 ENHRY and CDR2 SYGVKD. CDR3 region: CAINRDWELNEQFF. The CDR3 DNA reads TGTGCCATCAATCGGGACTGGGAGTTAAATGAGCAGTTCTTC.

In its sample, this clone was seen a few times. The chain is built from TRBV6-2 or TRBV6-3 and TRBJ2-2; D remains ambiguous. V lost 3 bases and J lost 0, with 11 bases in between. CDR3 length: 16 residues. Germline assignment: CDR1 MNHEY and CDR2 SVGEGT. CDR3 bases: TGTGCCAGCAGTTATACGGCGGCGGCGAACACCGGGGAGCTGTTTTTT. This encodes CASSYTAAANTGELFF.

This rearrangement joins TRBV7-9 to TRBJ2-1, with 8 bases aligning to TRBD2. The J segment lost 4 bases and the V segment lost 1 base, leaving 3 bases of the junction unmatched. This CDR3 is 15 amino acids long. Germline V CDR1 and CDR2: SEHNR, FQNEAQ (reference sequence). In DNA form, the CDR3 reads TGTGCCAGCAGCTTAGTCGCTAGCGGGTACAATGAGCAGTTCTTC. Translation: CASSLVASGYNEQFF.

This clone appeared once. This chain joins TRBV29-1 and TRBJ2-7; 7 nucleotides align to TRBD2. The germline gives CDR1 SQVTM, CDR2 ANQGSEA. The CDR3 sequence is 12 residues long. The V segment lost 7 bases and the J segment 5 bases; nucleotides outside the gene matches: 8. This chain's CDR3 is CSATVTSHEQYF. For the CDR3, the DNA is TGCAGCGCGACGGTGACTAGCCACGAGCAGTACTTC.

In its sample, this clone was seen a few times. The rearrangement links TRBV9 to TRBJ2-7; TRBD2 agrees at 10 bases. Germline assignment: CDR1 SGDLS and CDR2 YYNGEE. This CDR3 spans 15 amino acids. The V and J ends lost 4 bases and 0 bases, in that order; junction bases with no gene match: 4. Written as DNA, the CDR3 is TGTGCCAGCAGCCGAGCGGGAGGGCCCTCCTACGAGCAGTACTTC. Protein: CASSRAGGPSYEQYF.

V and J are TRBV29-1 and TRBJ2-1; 7 bases align to TRBD2. Germline V gene sequence: CDR1 SQVTM, CDR2 ANQGSEA. This CDR3 contains 15 residues. V trimming: 6 bases; J trimming: 3 bases; junction bases outside the gene matches: 11. CDR3 nucleotides: TGCAGCGTGAATAAGCGGGATACCGTCTACAATGAGCAGTTCTTC. It translates to CSVNKRDTVYNEQFF.

The J gene is TRBJ2-1, the V gene TRBV3-1 (or the pseudogene TRBV3-2); the match to TRBD2 covers 10 bases. The V segment lost 4 bases and the J segment 10 bases; nucleotides outside the gene matches: 7. The CDR3 extends over 14 amino acids. CDR1 is LGHDT, CDR2 YNNKEL, per germline (reference sequence). The CDR3 here is CASSPLAGGREQFF. Written as DNA, the CDR3 is TGTGCCAGCAGCCCGTTAGCGGGAGGTCGAGAGCAGTTCTTC.

To note about this clone: Germline is not matched at one junction end, which may reflect a read error. The chain uses TRBV14 and TRBJ2-7; 7 nucleotides line up with TRBD1. The CDR3 loop spans 13 amino acids. Germline V lookup: CDR1 SGHDN, CDR2 FVKESK. CDR3 residues: CASSQDRITGQTF. The CDR3 nucleotides read TGTGCCAGCAGCCAAGATCGTATTACGGGACAGACTTTC.

The chain uses TRBV2 and TRBJ2-7; perhaps TRBD1 as D (6 bases). The CDR3 contains 13 residues. Germline V gene data show CDR1 as SNHLY and CDR2 as FYNNEI. V lost 10 bases to trimming and J lost 3 bases, with 16 bases between them. CDR3 bases: TGTGCCACCTCGGAGTGGGACAACTACGAGCAGTACTTC. Its protein is CATSEWDNYEQYF.

The chain employs TRBV28 and TRBJ2-7; 11 bases agree with TRBD1. The J segment lost 0 bases and the V segment lost 6 bases, leaving 1 base of the junction unmatched. This CDR3 is 14 amino acids long. Per germline, CDR1 MDHEN and CDR2 SYDVKM. As DNA, the CDR3 is TGTGCCAGCAGGGGGACAGGGGGCTCCTACGAGCAGTACTTC. It is translated as CASRGTGGSYEQYF.

The chain joins TRBV2 to TRBJ2-7; TRBD2 is a possible D gene (6 bases). The ends were cut back, 3 bases at V and 2 bases at J, with 14 bases in the middle. CDR3 length equals 15 residues. Germline V gene lookup returns CDR1 SNHLY and CDR2 FYNNEI. In nucleotides, the CDR3 is TGTGCCAGCAGTGAGGTGGAGCGGGTCGCCTACGAGCAGTACTTC. It translates to CASSEVERVAYEQYF.

CDR3 DNA: TGTGCCAGCCGGAGAGGACTAGCGGGAGGGCCGGGAAGAGCCAAAAACATTCAGTACTTC. Encoded protein: CASRRGLAGGPGRAKNIQYF. The chain employs TRBV2 and TRBJ2-4; TRBD2 matches 15 bases. Germline-derived CDR1 and CDR2 are SNHLY and FYNNEI. The CDR3 has 20 residues. Trimming cost V 8 bases and J 0 bases; bases outside gene matches: 14. Based on the CDR3 plus reference TRBV2 and TRBJ2-4, the full variable domain is EPEVTQTPSHQVTQMGQEVILRCVPISNHLYFYWYRQILGQKVEFLVSFYNNEISEKSEIFDDQFSVERPDGSNFTLKIRSTKLEDSAMYFCASRRGLAGGPGRAKNIQYFGAGTRLSVL.

V is TRBV6-2 or TRBV6-3 and J is TRBJ2-7; TRBD1 is a possible D gene (6 bases). The CDR3 covers 16 residues. Germline V gene lookup returns CDR1 MNHEY and CDR2 SVGEGT. The V end lost 6 bases, the J end lost 6 bases, and 24 bases lay between the germline ends. The CDR3 reads CASSMTLTGRASEQYF. The CDR3, as DNA: TGTGCCAGCAGCATGACCTTGACAGGACGGGCGAGCGAGCAGTACTTC.

This clone was seen just once. The CDR3 sequence is CASSESVGRETQYF. The CDR3 DNA is TGCGCCAGCAGTGAGTCGGTGGGCCGGGAGACCCAGTACTTC. The J gene is TRBJ2-5, the V gene TRBV10-1; D remains ambiguous. Trimming removed 0 bases from V and 5 bases from J, with 10 bases in between. The CDR3 contains 14 residues. Germline CDR1 WNHNN, CDR2 SYGVQD (reference sequence).

This clone was picked up a small number of times. The V gene is TRBV21-1, the J gene TRBJ2-5; the table assigns TRBD2, which was not confirmed against the DNA. TRBV21-1 is a pseudogene. The CDR3 has 19 amino acids. The CDR3 coding sequence is TGTGCCAGCAGCCGGGGGAGCGGGAGGGCCTGTTTGATCGAAGAGACCCAGTACTTC. Encoded protein: CASSRGSGRACLIEETQYF.